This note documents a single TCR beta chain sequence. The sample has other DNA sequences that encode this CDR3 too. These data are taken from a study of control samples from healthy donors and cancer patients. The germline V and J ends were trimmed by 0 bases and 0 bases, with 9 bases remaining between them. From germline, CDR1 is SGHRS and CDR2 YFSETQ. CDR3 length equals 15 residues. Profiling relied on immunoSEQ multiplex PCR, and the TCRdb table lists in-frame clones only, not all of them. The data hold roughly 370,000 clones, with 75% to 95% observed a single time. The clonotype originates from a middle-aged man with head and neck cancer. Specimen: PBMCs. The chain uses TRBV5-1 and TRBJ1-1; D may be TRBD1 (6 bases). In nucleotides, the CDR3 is TGCGCCAGCAGCTTGGAAGCAGGGGTGAACACTGAAGCTTTCTTT. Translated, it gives CASSLEAGVNTEAFF.